This TCR beta chain was observed in a study of T cell responses to AZD1222 COVID-19 vaccine. Germline values: CDR1 SGHTA, CDR2 FQGNSA. The CDR3 spans 15 residues. V dropped 7 bases and J dropped 7 bases, with 17 bases sitting between them. The repertoire was sequenced with immunoSEQ multiplex PCR; TCRdb's copy has only in-frame clones and lacks some. Among roughly 110,000 clones listed, roughly four fifths were seen once. This clone was recorded once. This TCR was recovered from an adult in good health. The sample consisted of peripheral blood, taken on day 0 of AZD1222 vaccination. The chain links TRBV7-2 to TRBJ1-6; perhaps TRBD1 as D (5 bases). The CDR3 sequence is CASTPTRQRNSPLHF. The CDR3 DNA reads TGTGCCAGCACACCCACGAGACAGCGGAATTCACCCCTCCACTTT.